The entry that follows covers one T cell receptor (beta chain) sequence. Its antigen is currently unknown. V shed 0 bases, J shed 3 bases, and the junction held 8 bases outside the gene matches. The CDR3 is made up of 16 amino acids. Germline-derived CDR1 and CDR2 are LNHNV and YYDKDF (reference sequence). Diagnoses were made from clinical symptoms, serum measures (thyroxine and TRAb), thyroid ultrasound and orbital computed tomography. This record comes from a study of T cells in Graves' hyperthyroidism and ophthalmopathy. Amplified TCR beta CDR3 regions derived from RNA transcripts. The primer set for the first-round RT-PCR of the TCR CDR3 was HTBI. TCRdb used MiXCR to reprocess the multiplex PCR reads, holding one entry per CDR3 protein. The sample lists about 570,000 distinct CDR3 sequences, about 43% seen once, with 15% to 20% in the top ten. General study findings and limits: A model using 13 V-J features told ophthalmopathy apart from stable hyperthyroidism. Blood samples included most of the expanded thyroid clonotypes exceeding 0.001.

This TCR was sampled from an adult woman with Graves' disease, either hyperthyroidism or ophthalmopathy (not recorded which). Sequencing was performed on peripheral blood or thyroid tissue (not recorded which). The chain combines TRBV15 with TRBJ2-7; TRBD2 matches 7 bases. This chain's CDR3 is CATSRDRREKGYEQYF. The CDR3 DNA is TGTGCCACCAGCAGAGATCGGCGGGAGAAAGGCTACGAGCAGTACTTC.